The rows below give T cell receptor beta chains drawn from one sample of a study of cytomegalovirus exposure and HLA in healthy donors. Clones were sequenced by immunoSEQ multiplex PCR, and TCRdb holds only the in-frame ones, with some missing. The sample has over 80,000 clones, 73% seen once. The sequenced material came from PBMCs. Receptor source: a man aged 35 to 55 in good health and CMV-seronegative. Each CDR3 is given with its conserved first and last residue. Some rows have no size entry. The others give once, few or many, or a class for an expanded clone.

J | size | V | CDR3
TRBJ1-3 | - | TRBV30 | CAWRTRTGGNTIYF
TRBJ2-7 | - | TRBV5-1 | CASSPVAGGFPYEQYF
TRBJ2-2 | - | TRBV6-6 | CAGRGRTGELFF
TRBJ1-2 | - | TRBV6-5 | CASSWDTNYGYTF
TRBJ2-5 | - | TRBV6-1 | CASSEVLAGEDGTQYF
TRBJ2-7 | once | TRBV11-2 | CASSDGTGSSYEQYF
TRBJ1-4 | few | TRBV15 | CATSFPRGATNEKLFF
TRBJ2-5 | - | TRBV2 | CASRTGTGIQETQYF
TRBJ1-6 | few | TRBV2 | CAIGQLVMDSPLHF
TRBJ2-3 | - | TRBV4-1 | CASSQGRGGTDTQYF
TRBJ1-1 | medium-sized | TRBV7-9 | CASSFRTGIFEAFF
TRBJ2-2 | - | TRBV6-5 | CASGPTGPLGELFF
TRBJ1-3 | - | TRBV6-1 | CASRDTGGGNTIYF
TRBJ2-7 | once | TRBV27 | CASSSMPTGDEQYF
TRBJ2-7 | - | TRBV6-5 | CASSYSDSSYEQYF
TRBJ2-7 | - | TRBV6-6 | CASSRGLGPKGEQYF
TRBJ2-1 | - | TRBV7-2 | CASRPSRRVHEQFF
TRBJ2-3 | - | TRBV29-1 | CSAGGGLAGGIYSTDTQYF
TRBJ1-2 | - | TRBV5-1 | CASSLKGAEGYTF
TRBJ1-2 | - | TRBV10-3 | CAIRITGGDGYTF
TRBJ2-7 | once | TRBV15 | CATSRDAPGYEQYF
TRBJ1-2 | - | TRBV5-1 | CASSFPTGGNYGYTF
TRBJ2-3 | - | TRBV5-4 | CASSSWTSGVTDTQYF
TRBJ2-7 | - | TRBV5-1 | CASSLLGGSPSYEQYF
TRBJ1-5 | - | TRBV6-5 | CASSPSAVYQPQHF
TRBJ1-2 | - | TRBV6-5 | CASSYGGDATYGYTF
TRBJ2-7 | few | TRBV2 | CASKMTGASYEQYF
TRBJ2-3 | - | TRBV5-1 | CASSLRAGTGDTQYF
TRBJ1-1 | - | TRBV29-1 | CSVDRDMNTEAFF
TRBJ2-5 | - | TRBV7-3 | CASSSQPQARETQYF
TRBJ2-3 | - | TRBV27 | CASSLGFSRTDTQYF